A selection of T cell receptor beta chains follows, all from one sample in a study of blood T cell repertoires in COVID-19. Sequenced by immunoSEQ multiplex PCR; TCRdb stores in-frame clones only, minus some. The sample has about 70,000 clones; roughly 91% are singletons. Input material: peripheral blood. These receptors originate from a human donor in a cohort sampled during active COVID-19. Each CDR3 is given without its conserved first and last residue.

V,CDR3
TRBV11-3,ASSHPDSQFRGYT
TRBV3-1/TRBV3-2,AIGQGKETQY
TRBV6-5,ASSPGGGPTPQH
TRBV27,ASSFQGLNEKLF
TRBV7-2,ASSSGTSGLRYEQY
TRBV6-1,ASSDPRVGFQAF
TRBV10-2,ASSEPAGSEVREQY
TRBV5-4,ASSPQALAGFNEQF
TRBV6-6,ASSYQEKNTEAF
TRBV3-1/TRBV3-2,ASSQYGELF
TRBV5-5,ASSLKTTSSYNEQF
TRBV10-3,AIKREGYNEQF
TRBV6-2/TRBV6-3,ASSSPVPGGKYTQY
TRBV5-1,ASSLPTSGSTDTQY
TRBV24-1,ATSDLGQGAPDEQF
TRBV6-5,ASGGQIIEETQY
TRBV2,ASSEGRDRSGEQF
TRBV18,ASSSPTRGSYEQY
TRBV7-2,ASRGQNSNQPQH
TRBV7-2,ASSLGGAGGLTQPQH
TRBV18,ASSPPFSQGASRTEAF
TRBV11-1,ASSRSTGRYGYT
TRBV21-1,ASSKEDRERGYTDTQY
TRBV5-1,ASSLGQNNQPQH
TRBV30,AWSQGSNTEAF
TRBV4-2,ASSQDPIKAGVPHGTEAF